This TCR beta chain came from a study of cytomegalovirus exposure and HLA in healthy donors. With respect to this clone: Its antigen is not identified.

With 60 Vbeta and 13 Jbeta primers, the PCR was carried out. Repertoires were generated with immunoSEQ multiplex PCR, while TCRdb's copy carries only in-frame clones and drops some. Among about 130,000 clones listed, around 78% were seen once. The CDR3 consists of 15 residues. Germline loops: CDR1 SQVTM, CDR2 ANQGSEA. V was clipped by 4 bases and J by 0 bases; unmatched bases: 7. Notes on the study in general: Compared with the roughly 700-donor mean, an Asian-associated ancestry cluster reportedly had fewer N-insertions, according to a later analysis.

Sample: PBMCs. The chain joins TRBV29-1 to TRBJ2-3; 7 bases agree with TRBD2. This TCR was sampled from a man in his forties in good health and CMV-seronegative. CDR3 nucleotide sequence: TGCAGCGTTGGCAGGACTAGTGGTAGCACAGATACGCAGTATTTT. As protein: CSVGRTSGSTDTQYF.